This TCR beta chain was observed in a study of T cell clonotyping in hematopoietic cell transplantation. Recipients were bled about 28 days pretransplant and at posttransplant days 30, 100, 180. Overall study findings and caveats: Cells were unsorted, so CD4 and CD8 contributions were not separated. After transplant, recipient diversity fell while pathologically expanded clonotypes grew through day 180.

About this clone itself: Its antigen is unknown.

The table came from immunoSEQ multiplex PCR; TCRdb's copy has only in-frame clones and leaves some out. The sample carries around 14,000 clones, 85% to 95% recorded once. Per the germline V gene, CDR1 is LNHDA and CDR2 is SQIVND (reference sequence). The V end lost 4 bases, the J end lost 3 bases, and 13 bases lay between the germline ends. This CDR3 region has 14 residues. The TCR originated in a male patient in his sixties who had an allogeneic stem cell transplant from an unrelated donor, so the T cells may come from the graft donor. Some clones in this sample may be carry-over from other donors' samples. The starting material was PBMCs, obtained 30 days after allogeneic stem cell transplant. The rearrangement uses TRBV19 and TRBJ2-7; possible D gene TRBD2, 5 bases. CDR3 loop: CASSRTSLGYEQYF. The CDR3, as DNA: TGTGCCAGTAGTAGAACCTCACTAGGCTACGAGCAGTACTTC.